This section outlines one T cell receptor beta chain sequence together with its context. Its antigen is not known. The CDR3 is 17 residues long. The V and J ends lost 1 base and 0 bases respectively, with 13 bases between them. CDR1 is LGHNA and CDR2 is YNFKEQ in the germline V gene. These data originate in a study of T cells after yellow fever vaccination. Broader study findings: Some clonotypes, a small share, were shared between CD4 and CD8 compartments. Secondary responses were weaker yet peaked faster, day 5 versus 15. A large majority of primary-vaccination clones showed up again after the booster (96% CD4, 85% to 90% CD8).

For TCR, cDNA came from 5'RACE template switching, which added a universal primer site and UMIs. TCRdb redid the calling of the 5' RACE reads with MiXCR, one entry per CDR3 protein. The sample consists of 200,000 to 250,000 distinct CDR3 sequences, approximately 3% of them appearing once. This TCR was sampled from a man aged 18 to 29 who received the YFV17D yellow fever vaccine. This specimen was CD4+ T cells sorted from PBMCs, taken 10 days after the yellow fever booster vaccination. This chain connects TRBV4-2 to TRBJ2-4; a possible D gene is TRBD1 (5 bases). CDR3 amino acids: CASSQVQNGQAKNIQYF. The CDR3, as DNA: TGTGCCAGCAGCCAAGTTCAAAACGGACAAGCCAAAAACATTCAGTACTTC.